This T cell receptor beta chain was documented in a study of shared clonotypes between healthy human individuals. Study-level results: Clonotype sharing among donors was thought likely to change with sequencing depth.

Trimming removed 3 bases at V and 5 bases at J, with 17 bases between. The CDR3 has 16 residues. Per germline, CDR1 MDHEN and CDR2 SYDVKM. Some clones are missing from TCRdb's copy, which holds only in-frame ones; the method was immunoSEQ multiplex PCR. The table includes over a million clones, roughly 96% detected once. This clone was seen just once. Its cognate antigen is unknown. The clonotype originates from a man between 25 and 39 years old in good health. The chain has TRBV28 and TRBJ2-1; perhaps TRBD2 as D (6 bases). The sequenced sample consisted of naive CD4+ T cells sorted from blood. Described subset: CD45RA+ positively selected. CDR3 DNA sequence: TGTGCCAGCAGTTTGGCCCCCGGGACTGAAAACAATGAGCAGTTCTTC. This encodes CASSLAPGTENNEQFF.